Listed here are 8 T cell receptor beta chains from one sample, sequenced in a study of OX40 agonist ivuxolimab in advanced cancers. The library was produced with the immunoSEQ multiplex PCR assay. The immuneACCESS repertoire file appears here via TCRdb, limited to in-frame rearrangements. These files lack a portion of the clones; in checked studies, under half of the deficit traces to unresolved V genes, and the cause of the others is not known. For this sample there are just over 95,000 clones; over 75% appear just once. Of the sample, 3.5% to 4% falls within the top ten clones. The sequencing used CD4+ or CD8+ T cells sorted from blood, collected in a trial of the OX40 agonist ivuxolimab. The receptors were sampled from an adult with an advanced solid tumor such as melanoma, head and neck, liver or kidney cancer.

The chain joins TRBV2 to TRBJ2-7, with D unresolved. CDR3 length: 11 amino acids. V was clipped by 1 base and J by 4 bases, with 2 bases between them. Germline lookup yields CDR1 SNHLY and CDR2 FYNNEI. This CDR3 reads CASSEGYEQYF. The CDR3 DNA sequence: TGTGCCAGCAGTGAAGGGTACGAGCAGTACTTC.

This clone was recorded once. The CDR3 sequence is CASSSAPGHIPTYEQYF. For the CDR3, the DNA is TGTGCCAGCAGCTCCGCTCCGGGACACATCCCTACCTACGAGCAGTACTTC. The genes are TRBV7-9 and TRBJ2-7, with a possible D match to TRBD1 (6 bases). This CDR3 is built from 17 residues. Germline assignment: CDR1 SEHNR and CDR2 FQNEAQ (reference sequence). V shed 4 bases and J shed 2 bases, with 21 bases lying between them.

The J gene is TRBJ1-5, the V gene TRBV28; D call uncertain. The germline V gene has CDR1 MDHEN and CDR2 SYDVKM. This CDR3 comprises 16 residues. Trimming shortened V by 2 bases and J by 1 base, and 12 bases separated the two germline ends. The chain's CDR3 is CASSLGPGLSNQPQHF. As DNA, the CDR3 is TGTGCCAGCAGTTTAGGCCCGGGATTGAGCAATCAGCCCCAGCATTTT.

In DNA form, the CDR3 reads TGTGCCAGCAGCCCGGCGTCCTATCAAGATCAGCCCCAGCATTTT. Translating gives CASSPASYQDQPQHF. The rearrangement links TRBV28 to TRBJ1-5, with D hard to call. CDR1 is MDHEN, CDR2 SYDVKM, per germline. Trimming shortened V by 6 bases and J by 5 bases, and 17 bases separated the two germline ends. This CDR3 region has 15 residues.

CDR3 amino acids: CASSLDRAAAFF. For the CDR3, the DNA is TGTGCCAGCAGCCTTGACAGGGCAGCGGCTTTCTTT. The chain joins TRBV28 to TRBJ1-1; 7 positions match TRBD1. This CDR3 has 12 amino acids. Germline CDR1 and CDR2: MDHEN and SYDVKM. The V segment lost 6 bases and the J segment 11 bases; nucleotides outside the gene matches: 9.

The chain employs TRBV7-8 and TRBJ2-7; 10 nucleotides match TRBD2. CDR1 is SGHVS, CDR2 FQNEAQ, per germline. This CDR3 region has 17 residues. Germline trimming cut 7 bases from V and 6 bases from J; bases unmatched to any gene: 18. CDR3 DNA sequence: TGTGCCAGCAATGGAGGACTAGCGGACCTAGGTGGGTTCGAGCAGTACTTC. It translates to CASNGGLADLGGFEQYF. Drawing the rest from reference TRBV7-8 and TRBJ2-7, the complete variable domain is GAGVSQSPRYKVAKRGQDVALRCDPISGHVSLFWYQQALGQGPEFLTYFQNEAQLDKSGLPSDRFFAERPEGSVSTLKIQRTQQEDSAVYLCASNGGLADLGGFEQYFGPGTRLTVT.

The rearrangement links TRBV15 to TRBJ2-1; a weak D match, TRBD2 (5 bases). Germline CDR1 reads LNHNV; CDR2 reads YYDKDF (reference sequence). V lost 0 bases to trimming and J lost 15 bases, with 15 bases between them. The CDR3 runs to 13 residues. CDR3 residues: CATSRDRGGLLFF. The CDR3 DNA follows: TGTGCCACCAGCAGAGATCGTGGAGGCCTCTTGTTCTTC.

CDR3 DNA sequence: TGTGCCAGCAGCTTGGGACAGGGTTCGGGCGGGGAGCTGTTTTTT. Protein product: CASSLGQGSGGELFF. The chain recombines TRBV7-6 with TRBJ2-2, with 9 nucleotides matching TRBD1. The CDR3 sequence is 15 residues long. CDR1 SGHVS and CDR2 FNYEAQ come from the germline V gene. J lost 7 bases, V lost 3 bases, and 6 bases had no gene match. Looking up the rest from reference TRBV7-6 and TRBJ2-2 gives the full variable domain: GAGVSQSPRYKVTKRGQDVALRCDPISGHVSLYWYRQALGQGPEFLTYFNYEAQQDKSGLPNDRFSAERPEGSISTLTIQRTEQRDSAMYRCASSLGQGSGGELFFGEGSRLTVL.